Below are 27 T cell receptor beta chains sequenced from a single sample in a study of blood T cell repertoires in COVID-19. This table comes from immunoSEQ multiplex PCR, and its TCRdb copy is limited to in-frame clones, with some not included. The data hold 330,000 or so clones, with about 91% observed a single time. Material for sequencing was peripheral blood. All receptors come from a man aged 30 to 45 with COVID-19, enrolled during active disease.

The CDR3 region is CASSIRGDSIYNQPQHF. The CDR3, as DNA: TGTGCCAGTAGTATCAGAGGGGACAGCATTTACAATCAGCCCCAGCATTTT. This chain connects TRBV19 to TRBJ1-5, with 7 bases aligning to TRBD1. V gave up 3 bases and J gave up 3 bases; unmatched junction bases: 11. CDR1 and CDR2 from the germline V gene are LNHDA and SQIVND (reference sequence). The CDR3 is made up of 17 amino acids.

The V gene is TRBV5-4, the J gene TRBJ2-1, with 8 bases fitting TRBD2. V gave up 1 base and J gave up 4 bases; unmatched junction bases: 10. Germline V gene lookup returns CDR1 SGHNT and CDR2 YYREEE (reference sequence). This CDR3 is built from 17 residues. CDR3 sequence: CASSLPLAGGRYNEQFF. CDR3 nucleotide sequence: TGTGCCAGCAGCTTGCCCCTAGCGGGTGGGAGGTACAATGAGCAGTTCTTC. Combining the CDR3 with reference TRBV5-4 and TRBJ2-1 gives the whole variable domain ETGVTQSPTHLIKTRGQQVTLRCSSQSGHNTVSWYQQALGQGPQFIFQYYREEENGRGNFPPRFSGLQFPNYSSELNVNALELDDSALYLCASSLPLAGGRYNEQFFGPGTRLTVL.

This chain joins TRBV7-9 and TRBJ1-2; tentative D call: TRBD1 (5 bases). Germline V lookup: CDR1 SEHNR, CDR2 FQNEAQ (reference sequence). Trimming removed 5 bases from V and 3 bases from J, with 16 bases in between. CDR3 length: 15 amino acids. The CDR3 DNA follows: TGTGCCAGCAGCCAAGATGCTGGGGCGCACTATGGCTACACCTTC. Translating it yields CASSQDAGAHYGYTF.

In the case of this clone: Other DNA sequences in the sample encode the same CDR3. V and J are TRBV19 and TRBJ1-1; perhaps TRBD1 as D (5 bases). Looked up from germline, CDR1 is LNHDA and CDR2 is SQIVND (reference sequence). This CDR3 is built from 13 residues. V was clipped by 3 bases and J by 2 bases, with 7 bases between them. CDR3 bases: TGTGCCAGTAGTATCCAGGGTAACACTGAAGCTTTCTTT. Its translation is CASSIQGNTEAFF.

V and J are TRBV9 and TRBJ2-7; the D gene is possibly TRBD1 (5 bases). Looked up from germline, CDR1 is SGDLS and CDR2 is YYNGEE. The length of the CDR3 is 14 residues. The V and J ends lost 4 bases and 0 bases respectively, with 11 bases between them. The CDR3 DNA reads TGTGCCAGCAGCCCCGGACACATCTCCTACGAGCAGTACTTC. This encodes CASSPGHISYEQYF.

This clone is a singleton in its sample. The rearrangement joins TRBV12-5 to TRBJ2-3; 7 nucleotides match TRBD1. The germline gives CDR1 LGHNT, CDR2 FRNRAP. The CDR3 covers 17 residues. V lost 8 bases, J lost 0 bases, and 14 bases stayed unmatched. The CDR3 reads CASRNPETGASTDTQYF. The CDR3 region has the DNA TGTGCTAGTCGAAATCCAGAAACAGGGGCTAGCACAGATACGCAGTATTTT. Full variable domain (outside the CDR3, taken from reference TRBV12-5 and TRBJ2-3): DARVTQTPRHKVTEMGQEVTMRCQPILGHNTVFWYRQTMMQGLELLAYFRNRAPLDDSGMPKDRFSAEMPDATLATLKIQPSEPRDSAVYFCASRNPETGASTDTQYFGPGTRLTVL.

The chain couples TRBV7-9 to TRBJ2-2, with D possibly being TRBD1 (5 bases). Germline V gene lookup returns CDR1 SEHNR and CDR2 FQNEAQ (reference sequence). Trimming removed 2 bases at V and 5 bases at J, with 21 bases between. This CDR3 contains 18 residues. The CDR3 sequence is CASSLFRARSLSTGELFF. The CDR3 bases are TGTGCCAGCAGCTTATTCAGGGCTCGGAGCCTAAGTACCGGGGAGCTGTTTTTT.

V and J are TRBV7-2 and TRBJ2-7, with 10 bases lining up with TRBD1. Germline CDR1 reads SGHTA; CDR2 reads FQGNSA. The CDR3 extends over 15 amino acids. The V and J ends lost 4 bases and 3 bases, in that order; junction bases with no gene match: 6. The CDR3 region is CASSSTGTGVYEQYF. The CDR3 DNA is TGTGCCAGCAGCTCAACCGGGACAGGGGTCTACGAGCAGTACTTC.

The chain is built from TRBV2 and TRBJ2-7; TRBD1 aligns across 7 bases. Unmatched junction bases numbered 14, after V lost 7 bases and J lost 5 bases. The CDR3 covers 15 residues. Germline CDR1 and CDR2: SNHLY and FYNNEI. CDR3 region: CASNPRRQGKDEQYF. CDR3 sequence (DNA): TGTGCCAGCAACCCACGCAGACAGGGAAAGGACGAGCAGTACTTC.

The V and J genes are TRBV5-5 and TRBJ1-4; D gene uncertain. Germline loops: CDR1 SGHKS, CDR2 YYEKEE (reference sequence). Trimming shortened V by 0 bases and J by 4 bases, and 13 bases separated the two germline ends. The CDR3 consists of 16 residues. CDR3 sequence (DNA): TGTGCCAGCAGCTTGGCTAGCACGGGCTATAATGAAAAACTGTTTTTT. Its translation is CASSLASTGYNEKLFF.

The chain recombines TRBV28 with TRBJ1-5, with 7 positions matching TRBD1. Germline loops: CDR1 MDHEN, CDR2 SYDVKM. V lost 2 bases, J lost 3 bases, and 4 bases stayed unmatched. The length of the CDR3 is 15 residues. The DNA of the CDR3 is TGTGCCAGCAGTTTACGGGACAGCCTCAATCAGCCCCAGCATTTT. Its translation: CASSLRDSLNQPQHF.

This sequence joins TRBV6-5 and TRBJ2-7, with TRBD1 as a possible D gene (6 bases). The CDR3 is 14 amino acids. V was trimmed by 6 bases and J by 0 bases, leaving 12 bases between them. The germline V gene has CDR1 MNHEY and CDR2 SVGAGI. The CDR3 sequence is CASRPGVSSYEQYF. In DNA form, the CDR3 reads TGTGCCAGCAGACCAGGGGTTAGCTCCTACGAGCAGTACTTC.

The J gene is TRBJ1-3, the V gene TRBV27; D gene uncertain. Trimming left V 6 bases short and J 0 bases short, with 12 bases between. The CDR3 is 15 amino acids. Per the germline V gene, CDR1 is MNHEY and CDR2 is SMNVEV (reference sequence). CDR3 protein: CASRLTPSSGNTIYF. The CDR3 DNA sequence: TGTGCCAGCAGGTTGACTCCTTCCTCTGGAAACACCATATATTTT.

J is TRBJ1-2 and V is TRBV6-5, with D hard to call. The CDR3 covers 12 residues. Germline V gene sequence: CDR1 MNHEY, CDR2 SVGAGI. The ends were cut back, 4 bases at V and 4 bases at J, with 7 bases in the middle. CDR3 in DNA: TGTGCCAGCAGTTCAGGTTCCTATGGCTACACCTTC. This codes for CASSSGSYGYTF.

The CDR3 region has the DNA TGTGCCAGCAGTTTAGTACCGGACAGTCGGCCCCAGGAAGCTTTCTTT. Protein: CASSLVPDSRPQEAFF. The gene calls are TRBV27 and TRBJ1-1; TRBD1 is a possible D gene (6 bases). The V and J ends lost 2 bases and 8 bases respectively, with 21 bases between them. The CDR3 contains 16 residues. CDR1 and CDR2 (germline): MNHEY, SMNVEV (reference sequence).

V gene TRBV6-2 or TRBV6-3 combines with J gene TRBJ1-1; 7 bases map to TRBD1. CDR1 MNHEY and CDR2 SVGEGT come from the germline V gene. The CDR3 is 15 residues long. J lost 8 bases, V lost 4 bases, and 13 bases had no gene match. The DNA for the CDR3 is TGTGCCAGCAGTTCTCCCGGGACAGCCGATAGGGAAGCTTTCTTT. Its protein product is CASSSPGTADREAFF.

The rearrangement uses TRBV3-1 (or the pseudogene TRBV3-2) and TRBJ2-1; TRBD2 might be the D (5 bases). CDR3 size: 15 residues. The germline V and J ends were trimmed by 7 bases and 1 base, with 14 bases remaining between them. Germline CDR1 reads LGHDT; CDR2 reads YNNKEL (reference sequence). In nucleotides, the CDR3 is TGTGCCAGCAACCGAGGAGCGGCATCCTACAATGAGCAGTTCTTC. Protein: CASNRGAASYNEQFF.

The chain links TRBV7-2 to TRBJ1-2; 7 positions match TRBD1. Germline CDR1 is SGHTA and CDR2 is FQGNSA. With V trimmed by 6 bases and J by 6 bases, 7 bases remained unmatched. The CDR3 has 13 residues. CDR3 sequence: CASSSTGRDGYTF. The CDR3 region has the DNA TGTGCCAGCAGTTCGACAGGGCGGGATGGCTACACCTTC.

V and J are TRBV19 and TRBJ1-5, with TRBD1 matching over 7 bases. CDR1 and CDR2 (germline): LNHDA, SQIVND (reference sequence). The CDR3 sequence is 14 residues long. With V trimmed by 6 bases and J by 3 bases, 5 bases remained unmatched. CDR3 region: CASSMGQFNQPQHF. In DNA form, the CDR3 reads TGTGCCAGTAGCATGGGACAGTTCAATCAGCCCCAGCATTTT.

The J gene is TRBJ2-7, the V gene TRBV19, with D possibly being TRBD2 (7 bases). Germline CDR1 LNHDA, CDR2 SQIVND (reference sequence). This CDR3 comprises 14 residues. The germline V and J ends were trimmed by 3 bases and 0 bases, with 9 bases remaining between them. The CDR3 DNA reads TGTGCCAGTAGTATCGGGGGGCCCTCCTACGAGCAGTACTTC. It translates to CASSIGGPSYEQYF.

This clone was seen a handful of times. The CDR3, as DNA: TGTGCCAGCAGCCAAGTGCAGAGCGGGAGGGCGGGTTTTAATGAGCAGTTCTTC. It specifies CASSQVQSGRAGFNEQFF. The chain carries TRBV4-2 and TRBJ2-1, with 10 bases aligning to TRBD2. This CDR3 is built from 18 residues. Germline assignment: CDR1 LGHNA and CDR2 YNFKEQ. V was clipped by 1 base and J by 7 bases; unmatched bases: 13.

The V and J genes are TRBV27 and TRBJ1-5, with D possibly being TRBD1 (5 bases). Trimming pared 2 bases from V and 6 bases from J, leaving 17 bases between. Germline loops: CDR1 MNHEY, CDR2 SMNVEV (reference sequence). This CDR3 comprises 16 residues. The CDR3 loop reads CASSLAQGNRAQPQHF. CDR3 coding DNA: TGTGCCAGCAGTTTAGCCCAGGGAAATCGTGCTCAGCCCCAGCATTTT.

J is TRBJ1-5 and V is TRBV5-5, with TRBD1 matching 8 bases. CDR3 length: 16 residues. The junction had 5 bases not matched to a gene; V was cut back by 0 bases and J by 3 bases. Germline-derived CDR1 and CDR2 are SGHKS and YYEKEE (reference sequence). The CDR3 sequence is CASSLGGTGSNQPQHF. Written as DNA, the CDR3 is TGTGCCAGCAGCTTGGGCGGGACAGGTTCCAATCAGCCCCAGCATTTT.

This clone was observed a single time. J is TRBJ2-3 and V is TRBV10-3, with D possibly being TRBD2 (5 bases). The CDR3 length is 13 residues. Germline CDR1 and CDR2: ENHRY and SYGVKD. In DNA form, the CDR3 reads TGTGCTGCAGACGGAGGAAGGACAGATACGCAGTATTTT. Amino acid sequence: CAADGGRTDTQYF.

In its sample, this clone was seen once. The chain carries TRBV6-2 or TRBV6-3 and TRBJ1-1; 10 bases map to TRBD1. Germline CDR1 MNHEY, CDR2 SVGEGT. Germline trimming cut 5 bases from V and 1 base from J; bases unmatched to any gene: 7. This CDR3 is built from 16 residues. CDR3 DNA: TGTGCCAGCAGTACATCGGGACAGGGGTGGAACACTGAAGCTTTCTTT. Protein: CASSTSGQGWNTEAFF.

The table lists this clone with a count of one. V is TRBV28 and J is TRBJ2-1; D perhaps matches TRBD2 (6 bases). The V gene lost 6 bases and the J gene lost 5 bases, with 20 bases spanning the gap. Germline CDR1 is MDHEN and CDR2 is SYDVKM. This CDR3 spans 16 amino acids. CDR3 coding DNA: TGTGCCAGCAGCTCCCCCGGGACTCCGCGGAACAATGAGCAGTTCTTC. Protein: CASSSPGTPRNNEQFF.

The chain joins TRBV11-3 to TRBJ2-2; D is perhaps TRBD1 (6 bases). Between the trimmed V and J ends, which lost 5 bases and 0 bases, there was a span of 7 bases. Germline CDR1 and CDR2: SGHNT and YENEEA. This CDR3 has 14 amino acids. The CDR3 coding sequence is TGTGCCAGCAGCGACAGGCCGAACACCGGGGAGCTGTTTTTT. This sequence encodes CASSDRPNTGELFF. Together with reference TRBV11-3 and TRBJ2-2, the CDR3 gives the full variable domain: EAGVVQSPRYKIIEKKQPVAFWCNPISGHNTLYWYLQNLGQGPELLIRYENEEAVDDSQLPKDRFSAERLKGVDSTLKIQPAELGDSAVYLCASSDRPNTGELFFGEGSRLTVL.